These 4 T cell receptor beta chains originate from one sample sequenced in a study of cytomegalovirus exposure and HLA in healthy donors (dated by TCRdb to between 2016 and 2019). The protocol used for the library was the immunoSEQ multiplex PCR assay. For the multiplex PCR, a mixture combining 60 forward primers for TCR Vbeta segments and 13 reverse primers for TCR Jbeta segments was used. TCRdb stores this immuneACCESS table with in-frame sequences only. Part of the clones is absent; in the studies checked, under half of the shortfall reflects unresolved V genes, and no reason is known for the rest. The sample table contains some 66,000 clones; only one count was recorded for roughly 80% of them. Over 2.5% of the sample is held by the ten biggest clonotypes. The sequenced sample was PBMCs. The receptors derive from a woman aged 25 to 39 in good health and CMV-seronegative.

This clone was seen once. The chain employs TRBV30 and TRBJ1-1; D unresolved. With 3 bases removed from V and 3 bases from J, the gap between germline ends came to 5 bases. The CDR3 runs to 11 residues. CDR1 GTSNPN and CDR2 SVGIG come from the germline V gene (reference sequence). CDR3 loop: CAWSQDTEAFF. For the CDR3, the DNA is TGTGCCTGGAGCCAGGACACTGAAGCTTTCTTT.

This clone was detected only once. This chain joins TRBV19 and TRBJ2-5, with D unclear. The V gene lost 3 bases and the J gene lost 5 bases, with 13 bases spanning the gap. Germline-derived CDR1 and CDR2 are LNHDA and SQIVND (reference sequence). The CDR3 loop spans 14 amino acids. The chain's CDR3 is CASSIGGSRETQYF. In DNA form, the CDR3 reads TGTGCCAGTAGTATTGGTGGTTCGAGGGAGACCCAGTACTTC.

The chain is built from TRBV19 and TRBJ2-7, with TRBD2 matching over 7 bases. Germline values: CDR1 LNHDA, CDR2 SQIVND (reference sequence). J gave up 2 bases and V 5 bases, and 6 bases lay outside the gene matches. The CDR3 has 14 amino acids. The CDR3 reads CASSSGGGTYEQYF. The CDR3 nucleotides are TGTGCCAGTAGTTCAGGCGGGGGAACCTACGAGCAGTACTTC.

This clone was detected only a few times. The chain carries TRBV7-8 and TRBJ1-2; D is unclear. Per germline, CDR1 SGHVS and CDR2 FQNEAQ. This CDR3 has 13 residues. Trimming shortened V by 5 bases and J by 1 base, and 8 bases separated the two germline ends. This chain's CDR3 is CASSPGDNYGYTF. CDR3 DNA sequence: TGTGCCAGCAGCCCCGGGGATAACTATGGCTACACCTTC.